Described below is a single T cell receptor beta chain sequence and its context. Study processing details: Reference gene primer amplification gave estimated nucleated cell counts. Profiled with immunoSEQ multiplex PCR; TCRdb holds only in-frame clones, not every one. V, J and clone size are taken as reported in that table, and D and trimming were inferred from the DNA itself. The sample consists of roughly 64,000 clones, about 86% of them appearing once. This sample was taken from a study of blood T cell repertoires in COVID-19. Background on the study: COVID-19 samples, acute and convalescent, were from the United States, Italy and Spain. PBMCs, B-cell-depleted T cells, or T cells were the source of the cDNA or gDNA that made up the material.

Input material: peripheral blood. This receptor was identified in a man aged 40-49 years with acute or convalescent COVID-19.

The CDR3 nucleotides read TGTGCCACCAGTGAGGGGGACAGCCTTGAAGCTTTCTTT. Translated, it gives CATSEGDSLEAFF. The genes are TRBV24-1 and TRBJ1-1; 7 bases map to TRBD1. Germline values: CDR1 KGHDR, CDR2 SFDVKD. V shed 4 bases and J 7 bases; nucleotides not matched to a gene: 5. This CDR3 spans 13 amino acids.